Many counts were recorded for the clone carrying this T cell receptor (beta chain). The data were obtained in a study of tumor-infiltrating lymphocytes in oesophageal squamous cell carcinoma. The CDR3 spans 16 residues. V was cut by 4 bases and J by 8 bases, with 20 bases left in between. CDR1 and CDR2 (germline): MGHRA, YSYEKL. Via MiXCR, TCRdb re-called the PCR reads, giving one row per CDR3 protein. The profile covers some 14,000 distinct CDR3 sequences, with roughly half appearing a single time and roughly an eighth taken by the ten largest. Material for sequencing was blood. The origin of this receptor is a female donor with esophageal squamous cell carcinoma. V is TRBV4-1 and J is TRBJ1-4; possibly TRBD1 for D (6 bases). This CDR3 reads CASSPFLTGISEKLFF. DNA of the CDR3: TGCGCCAGCAGCCCCTTTCTCACAGGGATCTCCGAAAAACTGTTTTTT.